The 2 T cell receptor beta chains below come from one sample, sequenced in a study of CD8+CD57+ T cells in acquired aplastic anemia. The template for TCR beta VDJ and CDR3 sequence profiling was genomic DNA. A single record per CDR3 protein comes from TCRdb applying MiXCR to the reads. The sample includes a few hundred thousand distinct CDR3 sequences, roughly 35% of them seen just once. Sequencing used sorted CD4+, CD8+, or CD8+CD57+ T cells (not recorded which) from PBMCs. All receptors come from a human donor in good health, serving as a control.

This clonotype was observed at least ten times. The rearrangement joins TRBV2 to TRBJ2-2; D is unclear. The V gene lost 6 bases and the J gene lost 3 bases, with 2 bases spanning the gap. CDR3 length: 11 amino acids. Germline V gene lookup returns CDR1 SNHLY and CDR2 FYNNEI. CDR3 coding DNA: TGTGCCAGCAGGGACACCGGGGAGCTGTTTTTT. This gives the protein CASRDTGELFF.

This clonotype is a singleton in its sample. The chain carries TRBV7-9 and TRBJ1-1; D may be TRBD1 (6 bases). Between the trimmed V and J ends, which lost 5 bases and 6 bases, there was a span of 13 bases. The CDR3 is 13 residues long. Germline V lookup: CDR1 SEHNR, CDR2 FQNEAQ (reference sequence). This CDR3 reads CASSTYREAEAFF. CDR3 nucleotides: TGTGCCAGCAGCACCTACAGGGAGGCTGAAGCTTTCTTT.